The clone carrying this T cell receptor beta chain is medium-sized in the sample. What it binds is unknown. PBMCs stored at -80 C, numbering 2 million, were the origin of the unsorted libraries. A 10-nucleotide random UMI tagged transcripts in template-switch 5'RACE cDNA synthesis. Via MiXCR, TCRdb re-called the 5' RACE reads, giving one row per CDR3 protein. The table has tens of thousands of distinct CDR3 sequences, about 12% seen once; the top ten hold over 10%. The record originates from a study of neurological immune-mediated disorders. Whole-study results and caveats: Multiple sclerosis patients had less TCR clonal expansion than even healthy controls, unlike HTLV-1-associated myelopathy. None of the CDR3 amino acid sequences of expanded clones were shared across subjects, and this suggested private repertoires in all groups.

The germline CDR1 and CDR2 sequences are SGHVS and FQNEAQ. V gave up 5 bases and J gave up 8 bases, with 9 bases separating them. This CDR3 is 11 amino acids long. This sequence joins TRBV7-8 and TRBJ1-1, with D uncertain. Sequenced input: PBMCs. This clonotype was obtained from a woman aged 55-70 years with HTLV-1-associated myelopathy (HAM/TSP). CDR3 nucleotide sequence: TGTGCCAGCAGCCACTCCGGAGAAGCTTTCTTT. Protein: CASSHSGEAFF. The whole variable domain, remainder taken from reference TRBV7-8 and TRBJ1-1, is GAGVSQSPRYKVAKRGQDVALRCDPISGHVSLFWYQQALGQGPEFLTYFQNEAQLDKSGLPSDRFFAERPEGSVSTLKIQRTQQEDSAVYLCASSHSGEAFFGQGTRLTVV.